Below, one TCR beta chain is given with its context. This clone appeared a few times. This clone's antigen is unknown. The sequence runs out 3 residues before the end of the CDR3; the remainder is reconstructed from the germline J gene. Standard criteria, namely reduction of serum IgG, IgA and/or IgM below the normal range together with specific antibody deficiency, were applied for the diagnosis of CVID. There were 40 to 45 subjects in the CVID group (about 30 male and roughly 15 female), ranging in age from roughly 9 to 65 years, with a mean age of around 40. Predominantly Caucasian heritage was noted among both the CVID patients and the healthy controls. At the time of study participation, every CVID subject had been on replacement immunoglobulin therapy for at least one year. At the time of blood collection, no CVID subject was ill or was being treated with immunomodulatory or immunosuppressive medication. Heparinized peripheral whole blood samples of roughly 5 to 9 ml were obtained from each donor. Genomic DNA from adults with common variable immune deficiency (CVID) and from healthy adult controls was used for sequencing of TCRbeta CDR3 repertoires. Diluted blood was density-centrifuged over Hypaque 1077 or Ficoll-Paque to isolate peripheral blood mononuclear cells. Unsorted mononuclear cells served as the source of genomic DNA, which was extracted either by Qiagen column purification or by a centrifugation-based method.

The junction shows trimming of 6 bases on V and 3 bases on J, and the gene matches do not reach 11 bases of it. Sequences GTSNPN (CDR1) and SVGIG (CDR2) are obtained from the germline V gene (reference sequence). The CDR3 starts with the cysteine, ends with the phenylalanine, and has 17 residues. The 42 bases shown cover part of the CDR3, and their frame starts at base 1. CVID samples and control samples contributed equivalent amounts of genomic DNA as sequencing input. For every sample, a 60 bp segment covering the rearranged TCRbeta CDR3 region was amplified and then sequenced. The immunoSEQ assay, a bias-corrected multiplex PCR combined with high-throughput sequencing, was used for TCRbeta amplification. Processing in the source paper ran as follows. Every unique nucleotide sequence counted as a clone and was annotated with V, D and J genes, copy number and frequency. Sequences were labeled productive if in frame, and non-productive if out of frame or containing stop codons. As previously described, clonality was computed from Shannon's entropy. The predicted amino acid sequences of productive clones were used to derive the mean CDR3 Kyte-Doolittle hydropathy. Scaled V gene usage was hierarchically clustered using Manhattan distance and complete linkage with the R hclust function. Sharing of clones by CDR3 amino acid sequence was evaluated through resampling of 12 repertoires per group over 100 rounds. The repertoires were screened for 70 published EBV-specific TCRbeta sequences and approximately 230 published CMV-specific TCRbeta sequences. A couple of CVID samples yielding fewer than 10,000 sequences were excluded from analysis, leaving approximately 46 CVID repertoires. Drawn from immuneACCESS, this table holds only the in-frame rearrangements with V and J called that TCRdb kept. Clones are partly lost; checked studies trace under half to an unresolved V gene and leave the rest unexplained. Clone size and the V and J calls come from that table; the DNA yielded D and trimming. There are roughly 30,000 clones in this sample, and none of them is a singleton. The top ten hold around 3% of the sample.

These data come from a study of T cell clonality in common variable immunodeficiency (dated by TCRdb to between 2015 and 2017). Broad study findings and their caveats: Differences among patients in the CVID cohort limited the correlations between repertoire features and clinical complications. CVID subjects shared fewer TCRbeta clones with each other than healthy controls did (p < 0.0001). Compared with healthy controls, CVID subjects showed increased TCRbeta clonality (t-test p = 0.018), a feature most characteristic of about a third of subjects. Reportedly, TCRbeta sequences from CVID had fewer deletions and N-nucleotide insertions, and highly modified clones with 13 or more V deletions were absent from CVID. Even though DNA input was the same, control samples had an average of about 89,000 unique sequences each, compared with approximately 32,000 in CVID samples. It was noted by the authors that sequencing of the repertoires of T cell subpopulations would be needed to clarify the cause of the increased clonality in CVID.

The origin of this receptor is a human donor with common variable immunodeficiency. Sequencing input: peripheral blood mononuclear cells. Recombination joined TRBV30 with TRBJ2-2; the central 12 bases match TRBD2. The CDR3: CACGLAGYGLDTGELFF. The CDR3 bases that were read are TGTGCCTGTGGACTAGCGGGATATGGGTTGGACACCGGGGAG.